Sequencing of this T cell receptor (beta chain) was carried out in a study of brain T cells in children with intractable seizures. Time point in this sample: blood from clinic visit 5 months post-surgery; TSC patient then seizure free. Only cases whose brain tissue showed the highest T cell transcript signatures were sequenced. Pre-surgery treatment included at least one anti-epileptic drug. In germline, CDR1 is SGHTA, CDR2 FQGNSA. V shed 6 bases and J 8 bases; nucleotides not matched to a gene: 7. The CDR3 covers 13 residues. The data were produced by immunoSEQ multiplex PCR, yet TCRdb's version contains in-frame clones alone and is incomplete. Of about 320,000 clones listed, over 90% were seen once; the top ten hold under 7%. Study-wide results and limits: Only CDR3 sequence similarity suggested viral specificity, without known HCMV serostatus. Absence of clones before surgery may stem from lower sequencing depth.

Concerning this clone: Antigen unknown.

This sequence joins TRBV7-2 and TRBJ2-1; 7 bases map to TRBD1. Material: peripheral blood, obtained around 5 months after surgery. This receptor was identified in a boy in the first two years of life with tuberous sclerosis and intractable seizures. The CDR3 DNA follows: TGTGCCAGCAGAGAGGGGGCCGGCTATGAGCAGTTCTTC. Its protein product is CASREGAGYEQFF.